This TCR beta chain appears in the sequencing data of a study of CD8+CD57+ T cells in acquired aplastic anemia. Whole-study context: 3.2 ug was the average amount of DNA from sorted CD4+ and CD8+ cells. For CD4+ cells, healthy donors had an average of around 9.9 million reads.

TCR beta VDJ combinations and CDR3 sequences were profiled from genomic DNA. TCRdb redid the calling of the reads with MiXCR, one entry per CDR3 protein. The table has 400,000 to 450,000 distinct CDR3 sequences, about two thirds seen once; the top ten hold 4%. The sequenced sample consisted of sorted CD4+, CD8+, or CD8+CD57+ T cells (not recorded which) from PBMCs. The TCR was taken from a human donor in good health, serving as a control.

CDR3 residues: CASSADPGNEQYF. The CDR3 DNA reads TGTGCCAGCAGTGCGGACCCGGGGAACGAGCAGTACTTC. This chain connects TRBV11-1 to TRBJ2-7; D is possibly TRBD2 (5 bases). V lost 6 bases to trimming and J lost 5 bases, with 14 bases between them. Germline CDR1 reads SGHAT; CDR2 reads FQDESV (reference sequence). This CDR3 spans 13 amino acids.